One T cell receptor (beta chain) is described in this entry. The CDR3 loop spans 16 amino acids. CDR1 KGHSH and CDR2 LQKENI come from the germline V gene. V was cut by 1 base and J by 4 bases, with 13 bases left in between. This sample was taken from a study of blood T cell repertoires in COVID-19. On the study more broadly: The origin of the acute and convalescent COVID-19 samples was the United States, Italy and Spain. Nucleic acid was either cDNA or gDNA, and it came from T cells, B-cell-depleted T cells, or PBMCs.

Per the study methods: Reference gene primers were amplified, and this amplification served to estimate nucleated cell counts. Method: immunoSEQ multiplex PCR; TCRdb's copy keeps in-frame clones and lacks some. From that table come the V and J calls and clone size; the DNA was used to work out D and trimming. The data hold about 76,000 clones, with around nine tenths observed a single time. The specimen sequenced was peripheral blood. This chain uses TRBV18 with TRBJ2-2; possible D gene TRBD2, 5 bases. This TCR came from a human donor in a cohort sampled during active COVID-19. The CDR3 DNA sequence: TGTGCCAGCTCACCACTGGAGGTTGGCCCCACCGGGGAGCTGTTTTTT. This encodes CASSPLEVGPTGELFF.